This TCR beta chain derives from a study of early T cells in non-severe SARS-CoV-2 infection. Study summary: Alpha and beta chains were unpaired, from unsorted whole-blood bulk RNA. Study-wide findings and caveats: Clonotype matching in VDJdb favored anti-spike CD8 responses and did not capture private and CD4 specificities.

The germline V gene encodes CDR1 SGHDT and CDR2 YYEEEE. Trimming removed 0 bases at V and 9 bases at J, with 13 bases between. This CDR3 contains 14 residues. Ten or more counts support this clonotype. Its antigen is not identified. The TCR library protocol was used to attach unique molecular identifiers. These identifiers were attached to individual cDNA molecules. TCRdb reprocessed the 5' RACE reads with MiXCR, giving one entry per CDR3 protein. The repertoire includes about 25,000 distinct CDR3 sequences, roughly 4.9% of them detected once, and 9% to 12% sits in the top ten. This chain joins TRBV5-6 and TRBJ2-4, with D unresolved. The source material was whole blood. The sequence came from an adult who was a healthcare worker with PCR-confirmed SARS-CoV-2 infection or an uninfected control (not recorded which). DNA for the CDR3: TGTGCCAGCAGCTTGGGTAGGGTTTTTGGCATTCAGTACTTC. Protein product: CASSLGRVFGIQYF.